The 14 T cell receptor beta chains listed next were all sequenced from one sample in a study of cytomegalovirus exposure and HLA in healthy donors. PCR employed 60 Vbeta and 13 Jbeta primers. Using immunoSEQ multiplex PCR, the repertoire was profiled, and TCRdb retains in-frame clones only, with some absent. The table lists 200,000 to 250,000 clones, approximately 82% of them singletons. The sequenced material came from PBMCs. The receptors shown here come from a man between 18 and 35 years old in good health and CMV-seronegative.

This clone was seen a handful of times. J is TRBJ2-3 and V is TRBV7-2, with 10 bases lining up with TRBD1. Germline CDR1 reads SGHTA; CDR2 reads FQGNSA. Trimming cost V 5 bases and J 7 bases; bases outside gene matches: 12. This CDR3 comprises 16 residues. CDR3 protein: CASSRDRGSPRNTQYF. CDR3 DNA sequence: TGTGCCAGCAGCCGGGACAGGGGCAGTCCCCGGAATACGCAGTATTTT. Based on the CDR3 plus reference TRBV7-2 and TRBJ2-3, the full variable domain is GAGVSQSPSNKVTEKGKDVELRCDPISGHTALYWYRQSLGQGLEFLIYFQGNSAPDKSGLPSDRFSAERTGGSVSTLTIQRTQQEDSAVYLCASSRDRGSPRNTQYFGPGTRLTVL.

This chain connects TRBV30 to TRBJ1-1, with D unclear. The CDR3 is 13 amino acids. Germline V gives CDR1 GTSNPN, CDR2 SVGIG (reference sequence). The V end lost 3 bases, the J end lost 9 bases, and 17 bases lay between the germline ends. For the CDR3, the DNA is TGTGCCTGGAGGAAAGGTTCGTCAGGTAAAGCTTTCTTT. It is translated as CAWRKGSSGKAFF.

In DNA form, the CDR3 reads TGTGCCAGCAGTAAGGTGAGGGCCCCAATTACAGGGGCCAACGTCCTGACTTTC. This translates into CASSKVRAPITGANVLTF. This chain links TRBV2 with TRBJ2-6; the D gene is possibly TRBD2 (5 bases). CDR1 SNHLY and CDR2 FYNNEI come from the germline V gene. CDR3 length equals 18 residues. The germline V and J ends were trimmed by 5 bases and 4 bases, with 21 bases remaining between them.

The rearrangement links TRBV6-1 to TRBJ1-5; 8 positions agree with TRBD1. J gave up 6 bases and V 6 bases, and 10 bases lay outside the gene matches. The CDR3 is made up of 15 amino acids. CDR1 and CDR2 (germline): MNHNS, SASEGT. This CDR3 reads CASSPTGAVSQPQHF. The CDR3 DNA follows: TGTGCCAGCAGCCCGACAGGGGCAGTGAGTCAGCCCCAGCATTTT.

The sample holds a few counts of this clone. The same CDR3 can be traced to other DNA sequences in this sample. The chain couples TRBV4-2 to TRBJ2-3; the match to TRBD2 covers 8 bases. This CDR3 region has 17 residues. V shed 1 base, J shed 2 bases, and the junction held 8 bases outside the gene matches. The germline CDR1 and CDR2 sequences are LGHNA and YNFKEQ. The CDR3 nucleotides read TGTGCCAGCAGCCAAGGGACTAGCAATCCCGCCACAGATACGCAGTATTTT. As protein: CASSQGTSNPATDTQYF.

This clone was counted between two and nine times. This chain joins TRBV21-1 and TRBJ2-7; whether TRBD2, the table's D call, matches the DNA was not checked. TRBV21-1 is deemed a pseudogene. The CDR3 contains 17 residues. The CDR3 bases are TGTGCCAGCAGCAAATCCACACAACCGACTCGGGCCTACGAGCAGTACTTC. Translating it yields CASSKSTQPTRAYEQYF.

The chain uses TRBV29-1 and TRBJ1-1; D is undetermined. The CDR3 loop spans 13 amino acids. Deletions cut 8 bases from V and 0 bases from J, with 13 bases between. Germline V gene lookup returns CDR1 SQVTM and CDR2 ANQGSEA. CDR3 region: CSIAPGMNTEAFF. The CDR3 nucleotides read TGCAGCATTGCACCGGGGATGAACACTGAAGCTTTCTTT.

The chain combines TRBV29-1 with TRBJ2-7, with 8 bases identical to TRBD1. Germline lookup yields CDR1 SQVTM and CDR2 ANQGSEA. The CDR3 has 13 residues. With V trimmed by 7 bases and J by 4 bases, 9 bases remained unmatched. This CDR3 reads CSGTGTGSYEQYF. Here the CDR3 DNA reads TGCAGCGGAACCGGGACAGGCTCGTACGAGCAGTACTTC.

The chain combines TRBV6-1 with TRBJ2-2; TRBD1 might be the D (6 bases). Germline V gives CDR1 MNHNS, CDR2 SASEGT. The CDR3 is 15 amino acids. Trimming stripped 3 bases from V and 1 base from J, with 9 bases between. The CDR3 is CASSDGTRNTGELFF. The CDR3 bases are TGTGCCAGCAGTGACGGGACACGGAACACCGGGGAGCTGTTTTTT.

This clone was detected a few times. V and J are TRBV6-5 and TRBJ2-3; 7 nucleotides match TRBD2. V dropped 6 bases and J dropped 1; count of bases not matched to a gene: 4. CDR1 is MNHEY and CDR2 is SVGAGI in the germline V gene. CDR3 length: 14 amino acids. The CDR3 DNA is TGTGCCAGCAGCCGAGCGGGGCGCACAGATACGCAGTATTTT. This gives the protein CASSRAGRTDTQYF.

The chain employs TRBV7-6 and TRBJ2-2; D might be TRBD1 (6 bases). Trimming removed 4 bases from V and 1 base from J, with 16 bases in between. The CDR3 has 17 amino acids. CDR1 is SGHVS and CDR2 is FNYEAQ in the germline V gene. The chain's CDR3 is CASSSGPQGQNTGELFF. The CDR3 bases are TGTGCCAGCAGCTCGGGTCCCCAGGGACAGAACACCGGGGAGCTGTTTTTT.

The V gene is TRBV10-3, the J gene TRBJ2-7; 11 nucleotides align to TRBD2. V trimming: 6 bases; J trimming: 2 bases; junction bases outside the gene matches: 6. The CDR3 runs to 15 residues. Per germline, CDR1 ENHRY and CDR2 SYGVKD. CDR3 sequence (DNA): TGTGCCATCAGCGCCACTAGCGGGAGCGCCTACGAGCAGTACTTC. It translates to CAISATSGSAYEQYF.

CDR3 region: CASSMDSRYEQYF. The CDR3 DNA sequence: TGCGCCAGCAGCATGGACAGCCGCTACGAGCAGTACTTC. The chain combines TRBV5-1 with TRBJ2-7, with D possibly TRBD1 on 6 matching bases. V was trimmed by 4 bases and J by 3 bases, leaving 11 bases between them. Germline CDR1 SGHRS, CDR2 YFSETQ. The CDR3 is 13 residues long.

The chain links TRBV28 to TRBJ1-5; D is undetermined. The CDR3 extends over 11 amino acids. From germline, CDR1 is MDHEN and CDR2 SYDVKM. V lost 5 bases and J lost 4, with 3 bases in between. The CDR3 protein is CASSLNQPQHF. CDR3 sequence (DNA): TGTGCCAGCAGTCTTAATCAGCCCCAGCATTTT.